These 15 T cell receptor beta chains share one sample of origin, sequenced in a study of T cell repertoires in cytomegalovirus infection. TCRdb independently ran MiXCR on the reads; one entry per CDR3 protein. The table records 97,000 or so distinct CDR3 sequences, approximately 15% of them present only once. Sequenced: PBMCs. The receptors derive from a human donor in good health (CMV status not recorded). Some clones in this sample may be carry-over from other donors' samples.

CDR3 region: CASSLTGPYEQYF. In DNA form, the CDR3 reads TGCGCCAGCAGCTTGACAGGTCCCTACGAGCAGTACTTC. The rearrangement uses TRBV5-1 and TRBJ2-7; the D gene is possibly TRBD1 (5 bases). The germline V gene has CDR1 SGHRS and CDR2 YFSETQ. Trimming shortened V by 1 base and J by 2 bases, and 7 bases separated the two germline ends. CDR3 length: 13 amino acids.

This clonotype was found a few times. The chain couples TRBV3-1 to TRBJ2-2; 10 bases match TRBD2. With 4 bases clipped from V and 5 bases from J, the junction kept 13 bases outside the gene matches. The CDR3 sequence is 18 residues long. Per germline, CDR1 LGHDT and CDR2 YNNKEL (reference sequence). CDR3 sequence (DNA): TGTGCCAGCAGCCTCCGGGGCCAAGCGGGGGGGCTTACCGGGGAGCTGTTTTTT. This encodes CASSLRGQAGGLTGELFF. The variable domain in full, with the rest retrieved from reference TRBV3-1 and TRBJ2-2, is DTAVSQTPKYLVTQMGNDKSIKCEQNLGHDTMYWYKQDSKKFLKIMFSYNNKELIINETVPNRFSPKSPDKAHLNLHINSLELGDSAVYFCASSLRGQAGGLTGELFFGEGSRLTVL.

V is TRBV18 and J is TRBJ2-3, with D possibly called TRBD1 or TRBD2 (5 bases each). The germline gives CDR1 KGHSH, CDR2 LQKENI. Between the trimmed V and J ends, which lost 3 bases and 2 bases, there was a span of 15 bases. This CDR3 has 16 amino acids. CDR3 residues: CASSPLPWGSTDTQYF. For the CDR3, the DNA is TGTGCCAGCTCACCGCTTCCTTGGGGGTCCACAGATACGCAGTATTTT.

This clonotype was recorded at least ten times. The J gene is TRBJ2-7, the V gene TRBV7-2; a possible D gene is TRBD1 (6 bases). Germline V gene data show CDR1 as SGHTA and CDR2 as FQGNSA. V lost 1 base and J 0 bases, leaving 10 bases between the germline ends. The CDR3 loop spans 15 amino acids. In nucleotides, the CDR3 is TGTGCCAGCAGCTTAGAGTGGGGGCCCTCCTACGAGCAGTACTTC. It yields the protein CASSLEWGPSYEQYF.

The J gene is TRBJ2-1, the V gene TRBV4-1; TRBD2 might be the D (7 bases). Trimming pared 4 bases from V and 5 bases from J, leaving 12 bases between. In germline, CDR1 is MGHRA, CDR2 YSYEKL. This CDR3 region has 14 residues. CDR3 DNA: TGCGCCAGCAGCCCCGGGGGGCCCGACAATGAGCAGTTCTTC. Translating gives CASSPGGPDNEQFF.

About this clonotype: An end of the junction differs from the germline gene, which may be a read error. The chain has TRBV3-1 and TRBJ1-6, with 7 bases aligning to TRBD1. The CDR3 spans 16 residues. Germline V gene sequence: CDR1 LGHDT, CDR2 YNNKEL (reference sequence). The CDR3 here is CASSEEGQRHNSPLHF. DNA for the CDR3: TGTGCCAGCAGCGAAGAGGGACAGAGACATAATTCACCCCTCCACTTT.

This clonotype has a count of ten or more. This chain connects TRBV5-4 to TRBJ2-6, with D hard to call. The CDR3 is 15 amino acids. Germline V gives CDR1 SGHNT, CDR2 YYREEE (reference sequence). The V and J ends lost 1 base and 1 base respectively, with 6 bases between them. The CDR3 DNA sequence: TGTGCCAGCAGCTTGTTAGGATCTGGGGCCAACGTCCTGACTTTC. It codes for CASSLLGSGANVLTF.

This rearrangement joins TRBV28 to TRBJ2-2; 7 bases agree with TRBD1. The CDR3 extends over 14 amino acids. Germline-derived CDR1 and CDR2 are MDHEN and SYDVKM. The ends lost 6 bases at V and 5 bases at J; junction bases unmatched: 6. DNA for the CDR3: TGTGCCAGCAGGATCCAGGGGGTTACCGGGGAGCTGTTTTTT. Protein: CASRIQGVTGELFF.

As regards this clonotype: Since a much larger clone is just one base distant, this may be a read error. The rearrangement uses TRBV7-8 and TRBJ1-5; 7 bases are shared with TRBD1. The germline V gene encodes CDR1 SGHVS and CDR2 FQNEAQ. The CDR3 is 16 residues long. The CDR3 loop is CASSLGYRGGKQPQHF. DNA for the CDR3: TGTGCCAGCAGCTTAGGTTACAGGGGAGGCAAGCAGCCCCAGCATTTT.

Of note for this clonotype: Mismatch with germline at one junction end may stem from a read error. The chain links TRBV12-3 or TRBV12-4 to TRBJ2-3; D is undetermined. The CDR3 has 15 residues. CDR3 DNA sequence: TGTGCCAGCAGTTTGCTGAGCAGAAGCACAGATATGCAGTATTTT. Its translation: CASSLLSRSTDMQYF.

The sample holds a few counts of this clonotype. The chain has TRBV2 and TRBJ1-2; 8 bases are shared with TRBD1. The germline V gene has CDR1 SNHLY and CDR2 FYNNEI. This CDR3 is built from 16 residues. The ends lost 2 bases at V and 7 bases at J; junction bases unmatched: 12. The CDR3 sequence: CASSEQSGTGHRGYTF. DNA of the CDR3: TGTGCCAGCAGTGAACAGTCCGGGACAGGACATCGTGGCTACACCTTC. The variable domain in full, with the rest retrieved from reference TRBV2 and TRBJ1-2, is EPEVTQTPSHQVTQMGQEVILRCVPISNHLYFYWYRQILGQKVEFLVSFYNNEISEKSEIFDDQFSVERPDGSNFTLKIRSTKLEDSAMYFCASSEQSGTGHRGYTFGSGTRLTVV.

The J gene is TRBJ1-2, the V gene TRBV14, with D hard to call. This CDR3 comprises 13 residues. V gave up 2 bases and J gave up 8 bases, with 12 bases separating them. Germline assignment: CDR1 SGHDN and CDR2 FVKESK. Here the CDR3 DNA reads TGTGCCAGCAGCCAAAACACGGATGGAGGCTACACCTTC. Translated: CASSQNTDGGYTF. Variable domain in full (rest from reference TRBV14 and TRBJ1-2): EAGVTQFPSHSVIEKGQTVTLRCDPISGHDNLYWYRRVMGKEIKFLLHFVKESKQDESGMPNNRFLAERTGGTYSTLKVQPAELEDSGVYFCASSQNTDGGYTFGSGTRLTVV.

Ten or more counts support this clonotype. The chain joins TRBV3-1 to TRBJ2-1; D is ambiguous. The ends were cut back, 0 bases at V and 4 bases at J, with 10 bases in the middle. The germline V gene encodes CDR1 LGHDT and CDR2 YNNKEL (reference sequence). The CDR3 has 15 residues. Here the CDR3 reads CASSQETGSYNEQFF. CDR3 coding DNA: TGTGCCAGCAGCCAAGAGACGGGCAGTTACAATGAGCAGTTCTTC.

Ten or more counts support this clonotype. The DNA for the CDR3 is TGTGCCAGCATGGGTGGCGGCGAATGGCCCCAGCATTTT. Residues: CASMGGGEWPQHF. The gene calls are TRBV28 and TRBJ1-5; unclear D gene. V was clipped by 7 bases and J by 9 bases, with 16 bases between them. Germline loops: CDR1 MDHEN, CDR2 SYDVKM. This CDR3 is 13 amino acids long.

This clonotype was seen a handful of times. The gene calls are TRBV6-2 or TRBV6-3 and TRBJ1-1, with 9 bases fitting TRBD1. Germline CDR1 and CDR2: MNHEY and SVGEGT. This CDR3 has 14 residues. Losses at the gene ends were 6 bases for V and 4 bases for J; bases not matched to a gene: 6. The CDR3 nucleotides are TGTGCCAGCAGGGAAAGACAGGGGGTCACTGAAGCTTTCTTT. This translates into CASRERQGVTEAFF.